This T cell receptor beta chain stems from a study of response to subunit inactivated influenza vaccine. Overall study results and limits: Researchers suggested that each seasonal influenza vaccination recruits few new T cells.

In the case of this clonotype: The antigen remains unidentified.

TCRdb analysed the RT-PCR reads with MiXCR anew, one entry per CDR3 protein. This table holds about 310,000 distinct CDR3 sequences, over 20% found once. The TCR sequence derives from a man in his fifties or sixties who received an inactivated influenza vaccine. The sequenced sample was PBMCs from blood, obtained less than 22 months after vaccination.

The CDR3 DNA is TGTGCCAGCAGCTTGGATGCGGGACAGCAAGAGACCCAGTACTTC. Translation gives CASSLDAGQQETQYF. This chain uses TRBV5-4 with TRBJ2-5; the D gene is possibly TRBD1 (7 bases). In germline, CDR1 is SGHNT, CDR2 YYREEE (reference sequence). This CDR3 comprises 15 residues. Trimming took off 0 bases at V and 2 bases at J, with 11 bases between the two ends. The whole variable domain, remainder taken from reference TRBV5-4 and TRBJ2-5, is ETGVTQSPTHLIKTRGQQVTLRCSSQSGHNTVSWYQQALGQGPQFIFQYYREEENGRGNFPPRFSGLQFPNYSSELNVNALELDDSALYLCASSLDAGQQETQYFGPGTRLLVL.